Listed below are T cell receptor beta chains from one sample, sequenced in a study of blood T cell repertoires in COVID-19. Profiled with immunoSEQ multiplex PCR; TCRdb holds only in-frame clones, not every one. In the table there are hundreds of thousands of clones, roughly four fifths of which are singletons. Sequenced sample: PBMCs or T cells enriched from blood (not recorded which). Receptors originate from a woman in her forties who had been exposed to COVID-19. The CDR3 runs from the conserved cysteine through the conserved F or W. The order of the fields is D gene, clone size, V gene, J gene, CDR3 DNA, CDR3 protein. A D gene is named only where the DNA matches it firmly. Expanded clones get a size class; other rows say once, few or many, or leave the size out.

D gene: .
clone size: .
V gene: TRBV6-1
J gene: TRBJ1-4
CDR3 DNA: TGTGCCAGCAGTGAAGGGGGGGTTAATGAAAAACTGTTTTTT
CDR3 protein: CASSEGGVNEKLFF

D gene: TRBD1
clone size: .
V gene: TRBV27
J gene: TRBJ2-1
CDR3 DNA: TGTGCCAGCAGTAGGACAGGGCTTTATGAGCAGTTCTTC
CDR3 protein: CASSRTGLYEQFF

D gene: .
clone size: .
V gene: TRBV28
J gene: TRBJ2-1
CDR3 DNA: TGTGCCATCTTGGGGGGACAGAGCGGATACAATGAGCAGTTCTTC
CDR3 protein: CAILGGQSGYNEQFF

D gene: TRBD2
clone size: .
V gene: TRBV6-5
J gene: TRBJ2-7
CDR3 DNA: TGTGCCAGCAGCCCGGGGGGCGGGGGGAGTGACGAGCAGTACTTC
CDR3 protein: CASSPGGGGSDEQYF

D gene: .
clone size: .
V gene: TRBV28
J gene: TRBJ2-7
CDR3 DNA: TGTGCCAGCAGTTCTACTAGCCTAGGGATAACCTACGAGCAGTACTTC
CDR3 protein: CASSSTSLGITYEQYF

D gene: TRBD1
clone size: .
V gene: TRBV7-3
J gene: TRBJ2-6
CDR3 DNA: TGTGCCAGCAGCTCCTACGGGACAGGACTCTCCTCTGGGGCCAACGTCCTGACTTTC
CDR3 protein: CASSSYGTGLSSGANVLTF

D gene: .
clone size: once
V gene: TRBV6-1
J gene: TRBJ2-7
CDR3 DNA: TGTGCCAGCAGTGAGATGGCACATTCCGTCTACGAGCAGTACTTC
CDR3 protein: CASSEMAHSVYEQYF

D gene: .
clone size: .
V gene: TRBV12-3/TRBV12-4
J gene: TRBJ1-2
CDR3 DNA: .
CDR3 protein: CASSFGPGSTF

D gene: .
clone size: .
V gene: TRBV5-1
J gene: TRBJ1-2
CDR3 DNA: TGCGCCAGCAGCGAATCTTCCGGGACTTATGGCTACACCTTC
CDR3 protein: CASSESSGTYGYTF

D gene: .
clone size: many
V gene: TRBV2
J gene: TRBJ1-5
CDR3 DNA: TGTGCCAGCAGGGGGGACAACGAGAATCAGCCCCAGCATTTT
CDR3 protein: CASRGDNENQPQHF

D gene: .
clone size: .
V gene: TRBV4-1
J gene: TRBJ2-6
CDR3 DNA: TGCGCCAGCAGCCCAACAGGGCGTAGATCTGGGGCCAACGTCCTGACTTTC
CDR3 protein: CASSPTGRRSGANVLTF

D gene: .
clone size: .
V gene: TRBV3-1/TRBV3-2
J gene: TRBJ1-3
CDR3 DNA: TGTGCCAGCAGCCGATCGACAGTCTCTGGAAACACCATATATTTT
CDR3 protein: CASSRSTVSGNTIYF

D gene: .
clone size: .
V gene: TRBV7-6
J gene: TRBJ1-3
CDR3 DNA: TGTGCCAGCAGCTTAGGGCAGTCCCTCTCTGGAAACACCATATATTTT
CDR3 protein: CASSLGQSLSGNTIYF

D gene: .
clone size: .
V gene: TRBV2
J gene: TRBJ1-6
CDR3 DNA: TGTGCCAGCGCACAGGAGAGCTCCTATAATTCACCCCTCCACTTT
CDR3 protein: CASAQESSYNSPLHF

D gene: TRBD2
clone size: few
V gene: TRBV9
J gene: TRBJ2-5
CDR3 DNA: TGTGCCAGCAGCGTTGACCCGGGAGGGGGCCAAGAGACCCAGTACTTC
CDR3 protein: CASSVDPGGGQETQYF

D gene: .
clone size: .
V gene: TRBV14
J gene: TRBJ1-6
CDR3 DNA: TGTGCCAGCAGCCATTCGGGACACTTTCTCCACTTT
CDR3 protein: CASSHSGHFLHF

D gene: TRBD2
clone size: few
V gene: TRBV6-4
J gene: TRBJ2-7
CDR3 DNA: TGTGCCACTACTAAGAGCGGGGGCGCTACCTACGAGCAGTACTTC
CDR3 protein: CATTKSGGATYEQYF

D gene: TRBD1
clone size: few
V gene: TRBV5-4
J gene: TRBJ2-7
CDR3 DNA: TGTGCCAGCAGCTCCCTAGGGACAGAGTACGAGCAGTACTTC
CDR3 protein: CASSSLGTEYEQYF

D gene: TRBD2
clone size: .
V gene: TRBV9
J gene: TRBJ2-5
CDR3 DNA: TGTGCCAGCAGCGTAGTGGGGATTAGCGGGGGGAAAGAGACCCAGTACTTC
CDR3 protein: CASSVVGISGGKETQYF

D gene: .
clone size: once
V gene: TRBV30
J gene: TRBJ1-2
CDR3 DNA: TGTGCCTGGAGGGGAGGCTATGGCTACACCTTC
CDR3 protein: CAWRGGYGYTF

D gene: TRBD1
clone size: .
V gene: TRBV5-1
J gene: TRBJ1-5
CDR3 DNA: TGCGCCAGCAGCCCTCTAGGAGGGGGCGGCAATCAGCCCCAGCATTTT
CDR3 protein: CASSPLGGGGNQPQHF

D gene: .
clone size: .
V gene: TRBV18
J gene: TRBJ1-3
CDR3 DNA: TGTGCCAGCTCACCACTGGCACCAACAACCTCTGGAAACACCATATATTTT
CDR3 protein: CASSPLAPTTSGNTIYF

D gene: TRBD1
clone size: .
V gene: TRBV19
J gene: TRBJ1-5
CDR3 DNA: TGTGCCAGTACCCACATGGGGACAGGGTATCAGCCCCAGCATTTT
CDR3 protein: CASTHMGTGYQPQHF

D gene: .
clone size: .
V gene: TRBV19
J gene: TRBJ2-1
CDR3 DNA: TGTGCCAGTAGCGCGAACACAGGTAGCTCCTACAATGAGCAGTTCTTC
CDR3 protein: CASSANTGSSYNEQFF

D gene: .
clone size: .
V gene: TRBV6-5
J gene: TRBJ2-3
CDR3 DNA: TGTGCCAGCAGTCCCAACCGGGGGAGTACGCAGTATTTT
CDR3 protein: CASSPNRGSTQYF

D gene: TRBD2
clone size: .
V gene: TRBV2
J gene: TRBJ2-3
CDR3 DNA: TGTGCCAGCAGTGAACGGGAGGGCAATACGCAGTATTTT
CDR3 protein: CASSEREGNTQYF

D gene: TRBD2
clone size: .
V gene: TRBV28
J gene: TRBJ2-1
CDR3 DNA: TGTGCCAGCAGGGGACTAGCGGGGTACAATGAGCAGTTCTTC
CDR3 protein: CASRGLAGYNEQFF

D gene: TRBD2
clone size: .
V gene: TRBV5-1
J gene: TRBJ2-3
CDR3 DNA: TGCGCCAGCAGCTTGGAGGTGGGGGGGAGCACAGATACGCAGTATTTT
CDR3 protein: CASSLEVGGSTDTQYF

D gene: TRBD1
clone size: many
V gene: TRBV6-5
J gene: TRBJ2-5
CDR3 DNA: TGTGCCAGCAAAATTAGGACAGGGGGCAGGGAGACCCAGTACTTC
CDR3 protein: CASKIRTGGRETQYF

D gene: TRBD1
clone size: .
V gene: TRBV6-2/TRBV6-3
J gene: TRBJ1-5
CDR3 DNA: TGTGCCAGCAGTTACTCAAAGGGGGCGCAGCAGCCCCAGCATTTT
CDR3 protein: CASSYSKGAQQPQHF

D gene: .
clone size: .
V gene: TRBV5-1
J gene: TRBJ2-6
CDR3 DNA: TGCGCCAGCAGCTCCCCTGCCGGCTCTGGGGCCAACGTCCTGACTTTC
CDR3 protein: CASSSPAGSGANVLTF

D gene: .
clone size: .
V gene: TRBV5-5
J gene: TRBJ2-3
CDR3 DNA: TGTGCCAGCAGCTTGGCCCTCCAGCGGGCCACAGATACGCAGTATTTT
CDR3 protein: CASSLALQRATDTQYF

D gene: .
clone size: few
V gene: TRBV30
J gene: TRBJ1-1
CDR3 DNA: TGTGCCTGGAGTATTAACATCCTAGGGGGCACTGAAGCTTTCTTT
CDR3 protein: CAWSINILGGTEAFF

D gene: .
clone size: once
V gene: TRBV15
J gene: TRBJ1-3
CDR3 DNA: TGTGCCACCAGCAGGGAAATACCAACAGGCCGCTCTGGAAACACCATATATTTT
CDR3 protein: CATSREIPTGRSGNTIYF

D gene: .
clone size: .
V gene: TRBV7-9
J gene: TRBJ1-2
CDR3 DNA: TGTGCCAGCAGCTTAGGGGCCCAACAGGGAGGCTACACCTTC
CDR3 protein: CASSLGAQQGGYTF

D gene: .
clone size: .
V gene: TRBV28
J gene: TRBJ1-1
CDR3 DNA: TGTGCCAGCAGTTTTGCCAGGCTACGTGAAGCTTTCTTT
CDR3 protein: CASSFARLREAFF

D gene: .
clone size: .
V gene: TRBV7-2
J gene: TRBJ2-1
CDR3 DNA: TGTGCCAGCAGCCCGTGGCGGAGCTCCTACAATGAGCAGTTCTTC
CDR3 protein: CASSPWRSSYNEQFF

D gene: .
clone size: many
V gene: TRBV5-6
J gene: TRBJ1-2
CDR3 DNA: TGTGCCAGCAGCTTGGGACAGTTTGGCTACACCTTC
CDR3 protein: CASSLGQFGYTF

D gene: TRBD1
clone size: .
V gene: TRBV7-2
J gene: TRBJ2-7
CDR3 DNA: TGTGCCAGCAGCTCCGCTCCGGGACAGTACTACGAGCAGTACTTC
CDR3 protein: CASSSAPGQYYEQYF

D gene: .
clone size: few
V gene: TRBV5-5
J gene: TRBJ1-5
CDR3 DNA: TGTGCCAGCAGCTTGGACTGGAATCAGCCCCAGCATTTT
CDR3 protein: CASSLDWNQPQHF

D gene: TRBD2
clone size: .
V gene: TRBV28
J gene: TRBJ2-5
CDR3 DNA: TGTGCCAGCACTAGCGGACAAGAGACCCAGTACTTC
CDR3 protein: CASTSGQETQYF

D gene: .
clone size: .
V gene: TRBV6-5
J gene: TRBJ1-5
CDR3 DNA: TGTGCCAGCAGCGTGAGGGGGGGGCCCCAGCATTTT
CDR3 protein: CASSVRGGPQHF

D gene: TRBD2
clone size: once
V gene: TRBV2
J gene: TRBJ2-1
CDR3 DNA: TGTGCCAGCATAGCGGGGGGACCCTACAATGAGCAGTTCTTC
CDR3 protein: CASIAGGPYNEQFF

D gene: .
clone size: .
V gene: TRBV6-2/TRBV6-3
J gene: TRBJ2-3
CDR3 DNA: TGTGCCAGCAGTTACCGCGGCGGCCATATGGCAGATACGCAGTATTTT
CDR3 protein: CASSYRGGHMADTQYF

D gene: .
clone size: .
V gene: TRBV6-4
J gene: TRBJ2-4
CDR3 DNA: .
CDR3 protein: CASSSSGFDGVQYF

D gene: .
clone size: .
V gene: TRBV10-3
J gene: TRBJ2-5
CDR3 DNA: TGTGCCATCAGTGGGACAGAGCAAGAGACCCAGTACTTC
CDR3 protein: CAISGTEQETQYF

D gene: .
clone size: .
V gene: TRBV27
J gene: TRBJ1-2
CDR3 DNA: TGTGCCAGCAGTTTATCGGGCAGAATGAATGGCTACACCTTC
CDR3 protein: CASSLSGRMNGYTF

D gene: .
clone size: .
V gene: TRBV28
J gene: TRBJ1-1
CDR3 DNA: TGTGCCAGCAGTAGGGGAGGTCAGGTAACTGAAGCTTTCTTT
CDR3 protein: CASSRGGQVTEAFF

D gene: TRBD2
clone size: .
V gene: TRBV7-8
J gene: TRBJ2-2
CDR3 DNA: TGTGCCAGCAGCTTAAGGGAACTAGCGGACAACACCGGGGAGCTGTTTTTT
CDR3 protein: CASSLRELADNTGELFF

D gene: .
clone size: .
V gene: TRBV9
J gene: TRBJ2-3
CDR3 DNA: TGTGCCAGCAGCGTTACATCAAACACAGATACGCAGTATTTT
CDR3 protein: CASSVTSNTDTQYF

D gene: TRBD1
clone size: once
V gene: TRBV24-1
J gene: TRBJ2-1
CDR3 DNA: TGTGCCACCAGTGATCCCCCGGGACAGGGTACAAATGAGCAGTTCTTC
CDR3 protein: CATSDPPGQGTNEQFF

D gene: TRBD1
clone size: .
V gene: TRBV18
J gene: TRBJ2-7
CDR3 DNA: TGTGCCAGCTCACCACCTGGGACAGGGGACTACGAGCAGTACTTC
CDR3 protein: CASSPPGTGDYEQYF

D gene: TRBD1
clone size: .
V gene: TRBV27
J gene: TRBJ2-1
CDR3 DNA: TGTGCCAGCAGTTGGGACAGGGGAAGGGCCCAGTTCTTC
CDR3 protein: CASSWDRGRAQFF

D gene: TRBD1
clone size: .
V gene: TRBV2
J gene: TRBJ1-4
CDR3 DNA: TGTGCCAGCAGCACCGGGACAGGGCATGAAAAACTGTTTTTT
CDR3 protein: CASSTGTGHEKLFF